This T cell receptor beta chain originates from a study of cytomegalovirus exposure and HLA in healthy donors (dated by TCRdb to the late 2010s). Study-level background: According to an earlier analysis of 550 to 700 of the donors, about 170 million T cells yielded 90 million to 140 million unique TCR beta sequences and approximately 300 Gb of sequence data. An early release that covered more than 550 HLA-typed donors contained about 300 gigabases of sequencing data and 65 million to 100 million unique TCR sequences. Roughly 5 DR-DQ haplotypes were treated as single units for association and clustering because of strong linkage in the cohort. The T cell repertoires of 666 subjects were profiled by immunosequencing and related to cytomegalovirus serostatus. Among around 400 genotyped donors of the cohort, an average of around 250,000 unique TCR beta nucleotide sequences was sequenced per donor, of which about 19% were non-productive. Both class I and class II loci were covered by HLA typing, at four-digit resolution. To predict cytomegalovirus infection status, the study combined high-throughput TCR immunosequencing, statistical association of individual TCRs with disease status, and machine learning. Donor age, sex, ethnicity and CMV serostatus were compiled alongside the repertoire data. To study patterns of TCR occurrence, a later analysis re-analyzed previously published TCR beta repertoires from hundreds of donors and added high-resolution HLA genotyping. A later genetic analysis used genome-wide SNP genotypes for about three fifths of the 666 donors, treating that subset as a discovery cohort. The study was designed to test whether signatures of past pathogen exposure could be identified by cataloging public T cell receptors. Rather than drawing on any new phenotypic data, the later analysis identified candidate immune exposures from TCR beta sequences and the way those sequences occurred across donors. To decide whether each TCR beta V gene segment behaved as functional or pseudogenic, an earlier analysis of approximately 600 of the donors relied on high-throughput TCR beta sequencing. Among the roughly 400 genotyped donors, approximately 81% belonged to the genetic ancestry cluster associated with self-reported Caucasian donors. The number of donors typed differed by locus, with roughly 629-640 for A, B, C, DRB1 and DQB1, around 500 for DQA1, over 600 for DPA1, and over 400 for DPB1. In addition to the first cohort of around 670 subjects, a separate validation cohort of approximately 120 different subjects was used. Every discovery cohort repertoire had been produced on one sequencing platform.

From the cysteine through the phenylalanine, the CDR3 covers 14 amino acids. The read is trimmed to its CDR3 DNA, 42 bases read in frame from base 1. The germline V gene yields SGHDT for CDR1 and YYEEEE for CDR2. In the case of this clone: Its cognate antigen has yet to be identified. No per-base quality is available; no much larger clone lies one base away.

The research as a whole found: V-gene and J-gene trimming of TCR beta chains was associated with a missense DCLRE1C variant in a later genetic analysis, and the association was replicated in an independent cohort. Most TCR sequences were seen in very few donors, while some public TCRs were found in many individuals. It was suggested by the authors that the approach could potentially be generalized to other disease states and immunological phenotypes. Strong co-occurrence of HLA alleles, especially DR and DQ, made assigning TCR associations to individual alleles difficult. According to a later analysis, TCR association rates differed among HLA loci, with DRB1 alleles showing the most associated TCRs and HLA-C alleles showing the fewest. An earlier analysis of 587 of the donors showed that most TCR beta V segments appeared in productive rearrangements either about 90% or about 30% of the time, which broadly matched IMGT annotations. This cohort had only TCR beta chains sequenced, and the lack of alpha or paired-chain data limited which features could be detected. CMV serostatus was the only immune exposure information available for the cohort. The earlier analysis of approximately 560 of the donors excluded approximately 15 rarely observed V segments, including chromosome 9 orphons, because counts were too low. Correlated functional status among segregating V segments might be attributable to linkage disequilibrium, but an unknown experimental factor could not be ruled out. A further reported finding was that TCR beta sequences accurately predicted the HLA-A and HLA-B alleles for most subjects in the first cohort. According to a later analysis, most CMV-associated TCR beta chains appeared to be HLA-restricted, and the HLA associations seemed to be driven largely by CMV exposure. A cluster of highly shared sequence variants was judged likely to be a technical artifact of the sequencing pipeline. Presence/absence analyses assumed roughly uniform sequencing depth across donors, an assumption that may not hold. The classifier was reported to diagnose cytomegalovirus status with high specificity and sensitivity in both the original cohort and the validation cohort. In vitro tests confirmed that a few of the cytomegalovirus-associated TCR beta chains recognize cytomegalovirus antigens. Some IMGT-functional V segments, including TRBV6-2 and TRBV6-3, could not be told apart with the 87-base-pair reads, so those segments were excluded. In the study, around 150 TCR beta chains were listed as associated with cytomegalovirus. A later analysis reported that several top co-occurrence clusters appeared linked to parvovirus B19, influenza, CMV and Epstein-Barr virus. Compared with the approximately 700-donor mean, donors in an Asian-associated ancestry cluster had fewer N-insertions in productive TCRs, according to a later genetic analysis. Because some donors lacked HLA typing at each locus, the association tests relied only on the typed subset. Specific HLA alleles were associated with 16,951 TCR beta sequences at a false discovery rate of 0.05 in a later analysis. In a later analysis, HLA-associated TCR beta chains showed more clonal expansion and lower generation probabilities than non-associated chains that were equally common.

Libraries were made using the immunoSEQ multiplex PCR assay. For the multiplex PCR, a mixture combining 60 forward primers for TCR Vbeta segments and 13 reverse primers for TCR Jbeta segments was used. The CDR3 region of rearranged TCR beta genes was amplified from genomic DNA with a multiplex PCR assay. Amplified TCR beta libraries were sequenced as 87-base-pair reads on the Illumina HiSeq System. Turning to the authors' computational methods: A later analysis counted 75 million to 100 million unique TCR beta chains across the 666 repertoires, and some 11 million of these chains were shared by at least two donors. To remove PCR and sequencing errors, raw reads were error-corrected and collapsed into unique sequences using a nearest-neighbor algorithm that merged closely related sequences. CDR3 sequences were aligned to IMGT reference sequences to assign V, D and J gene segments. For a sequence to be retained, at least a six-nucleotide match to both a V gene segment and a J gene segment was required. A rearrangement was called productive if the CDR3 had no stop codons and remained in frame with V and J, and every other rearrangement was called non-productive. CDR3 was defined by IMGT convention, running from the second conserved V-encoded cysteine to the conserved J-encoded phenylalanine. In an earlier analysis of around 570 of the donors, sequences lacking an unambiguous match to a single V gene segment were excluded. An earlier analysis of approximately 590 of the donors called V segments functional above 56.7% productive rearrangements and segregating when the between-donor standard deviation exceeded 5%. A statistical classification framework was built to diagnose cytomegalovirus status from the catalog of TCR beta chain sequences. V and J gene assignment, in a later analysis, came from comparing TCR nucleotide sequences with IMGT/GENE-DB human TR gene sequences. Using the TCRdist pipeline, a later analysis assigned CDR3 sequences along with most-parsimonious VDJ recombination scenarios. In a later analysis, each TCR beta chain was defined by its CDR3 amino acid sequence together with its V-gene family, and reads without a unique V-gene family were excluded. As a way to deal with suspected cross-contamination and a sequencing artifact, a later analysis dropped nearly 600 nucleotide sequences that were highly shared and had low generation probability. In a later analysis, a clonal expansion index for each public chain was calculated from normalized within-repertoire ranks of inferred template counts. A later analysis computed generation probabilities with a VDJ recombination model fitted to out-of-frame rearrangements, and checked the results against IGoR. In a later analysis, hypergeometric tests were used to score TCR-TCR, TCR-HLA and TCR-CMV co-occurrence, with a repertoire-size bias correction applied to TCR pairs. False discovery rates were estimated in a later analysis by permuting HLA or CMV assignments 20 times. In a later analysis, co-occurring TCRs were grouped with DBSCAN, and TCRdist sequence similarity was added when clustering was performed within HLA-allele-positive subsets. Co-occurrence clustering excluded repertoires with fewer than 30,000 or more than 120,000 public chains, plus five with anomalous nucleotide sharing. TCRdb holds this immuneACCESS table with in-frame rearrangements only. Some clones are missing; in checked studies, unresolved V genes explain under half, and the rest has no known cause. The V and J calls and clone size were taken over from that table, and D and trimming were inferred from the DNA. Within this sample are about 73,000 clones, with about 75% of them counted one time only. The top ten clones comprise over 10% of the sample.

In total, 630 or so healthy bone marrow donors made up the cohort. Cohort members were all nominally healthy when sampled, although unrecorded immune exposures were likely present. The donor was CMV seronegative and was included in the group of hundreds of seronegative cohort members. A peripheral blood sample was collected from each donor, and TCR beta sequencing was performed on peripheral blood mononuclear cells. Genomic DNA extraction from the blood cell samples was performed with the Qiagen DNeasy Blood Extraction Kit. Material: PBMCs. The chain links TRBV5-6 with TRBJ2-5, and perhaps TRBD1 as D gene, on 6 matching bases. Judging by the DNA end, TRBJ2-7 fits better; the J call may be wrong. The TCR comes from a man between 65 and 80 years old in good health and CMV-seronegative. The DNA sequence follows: TGTGCCAGCAGCTTACAGGGCACGGCATACGAGCAGTACTTC. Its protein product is CASSLQGTAYEQYF.